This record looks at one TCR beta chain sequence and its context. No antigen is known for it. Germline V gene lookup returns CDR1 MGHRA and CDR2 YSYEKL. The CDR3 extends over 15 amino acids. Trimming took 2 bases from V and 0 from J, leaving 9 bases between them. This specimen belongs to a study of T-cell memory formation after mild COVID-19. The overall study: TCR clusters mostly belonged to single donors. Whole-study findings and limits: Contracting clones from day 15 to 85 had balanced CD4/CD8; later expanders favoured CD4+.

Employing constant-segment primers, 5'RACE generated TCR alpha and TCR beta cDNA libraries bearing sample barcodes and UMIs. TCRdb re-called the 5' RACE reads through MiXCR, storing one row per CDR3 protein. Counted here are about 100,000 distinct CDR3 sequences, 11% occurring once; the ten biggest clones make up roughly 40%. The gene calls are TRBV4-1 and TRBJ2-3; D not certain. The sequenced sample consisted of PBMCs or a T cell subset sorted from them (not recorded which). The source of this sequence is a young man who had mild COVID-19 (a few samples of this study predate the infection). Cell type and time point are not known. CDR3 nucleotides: TGCGCCAGCAGCCAATTCGGACCGAGCACAGATACGCAGTATTTT. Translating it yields CASSQFGPSTDTQYF.